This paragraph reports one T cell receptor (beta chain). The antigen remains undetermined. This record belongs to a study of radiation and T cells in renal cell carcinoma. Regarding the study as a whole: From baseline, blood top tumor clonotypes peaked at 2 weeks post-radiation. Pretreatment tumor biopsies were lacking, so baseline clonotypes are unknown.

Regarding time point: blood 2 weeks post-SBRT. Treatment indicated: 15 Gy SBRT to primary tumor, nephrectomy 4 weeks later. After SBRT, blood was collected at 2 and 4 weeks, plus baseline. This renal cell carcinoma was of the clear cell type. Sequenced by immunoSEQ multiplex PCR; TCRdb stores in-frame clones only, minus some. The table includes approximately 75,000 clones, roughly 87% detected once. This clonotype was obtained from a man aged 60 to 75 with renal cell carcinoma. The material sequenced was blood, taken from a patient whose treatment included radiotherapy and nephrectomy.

CDR3 sequence: CASSVGAGQVTYEQYF. The CDR3, as DNA: TGTGCCAGCAGCGTAGGGGCTGGACAGGTGACCTACGAGCAGTACTTC. The chain links TRBV9 to TRBJ2-7; 7 bases line up with TRBD1. Germline CDR1 reads SGDLS; CDR2 reads YYNGEE. The CDR3 is made up of 16 amino acids. V lost 0 bases and J lost 2; bases outside the gene matches: 8. Variable domain in full (rest from reference TRBV9 and TRBJ2-7): DSGVTQTPKHLITATGQRVTLRCSPRSGDLSVYWYQQSLDQGLQFLIQYYNGEERAKGNILERFSAQQFPDLHSELNLSSLELGDSALYFCASSVGAGQVTYEQYFGPGTRLTVT.